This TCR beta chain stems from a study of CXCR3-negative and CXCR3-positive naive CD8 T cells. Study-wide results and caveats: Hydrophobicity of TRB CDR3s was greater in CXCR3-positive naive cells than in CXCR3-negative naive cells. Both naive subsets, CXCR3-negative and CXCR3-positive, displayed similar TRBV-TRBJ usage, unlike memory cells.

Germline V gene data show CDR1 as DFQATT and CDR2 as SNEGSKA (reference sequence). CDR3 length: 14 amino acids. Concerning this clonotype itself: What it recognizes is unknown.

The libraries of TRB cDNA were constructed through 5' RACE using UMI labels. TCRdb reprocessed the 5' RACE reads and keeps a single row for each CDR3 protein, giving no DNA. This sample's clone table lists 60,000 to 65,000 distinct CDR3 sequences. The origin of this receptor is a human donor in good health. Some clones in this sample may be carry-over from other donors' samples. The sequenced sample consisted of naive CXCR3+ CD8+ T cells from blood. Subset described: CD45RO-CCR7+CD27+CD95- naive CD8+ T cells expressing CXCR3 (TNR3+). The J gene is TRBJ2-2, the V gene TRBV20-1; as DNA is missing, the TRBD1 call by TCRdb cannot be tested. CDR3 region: CSARTGKYTGELFF.